This T cell receptor beta chain is drawn from a study of response to subunit inactivated influenza vaccine. Study results and limitations: New T cells are recruited in small numbers by each seasonal influenza vaccination, according to the authors' suggestion.

This clonotype has more than one count but fewer than ten. As yet, its antigen is unknown. TCRdb independently ran MiXCR on the RT-PCR reads; one entry per CDR3 protein. The data show roughly 650,000 distinct CDR3 sequences, about 15% seen once. V trimming: 3 bases; J trimming: 4 bases; junction bases outside the gene matches: 6. The CDR3 has 16 amino acids. The germline V gene has CDR1 SGHTA and CDR2 FQGNSA. This specimen was PBMCs from blood, taken less than 15 days before vaccination. This clonotype was sampled from a man aged 50-59 years who received an inactivated influenza vaccine. The V call is TRBV7-2, the J call TRBJ2-7; TRBD2 agrees at 13 bases. The CDR3 bases are TGTGCCAGCAGCTTCTCATTGGGACTAGCGGGATACGAGCAGTACTTC. This codes for CASSFSLGLAGYEQYF.